Below, 28 T cell receptor beta chains from the same sample are listed, as sequenced in a study of blood T cells in healthy people across ages. For the second PCR, which ran for about 6 to 11 cycles, a sample-barcoded 5' primer and a J-beta primer mix were used. MiXCR, run by TCRdb on the 5' RACE reads, gives a single entry per CDR3 protein. The profile covers 1,800,000 or so distinct CDR3 sequences, with about two fifths appearing a single time and more than 20% taken by the ten largest. Sequenced material: blood. The receptors derive from a human donor in good health.

V gene TRBV7-2 combines with J gene TRBJ2-7, with D tentatively TRBD1 (5 bases). The CDR3 totals 14 residues. Per germline, CDR1 SGHTA and CDR2 FQGNSA. V was pared by 1 base and J by 3 bases, with 10 bases between. In DNA form, the CDR3 reads TGTGCCAGCAGCTTAGAGACAGATTACTACGAGCAGTACTTC. Amino acid sequence: CASSLETDYYEQYF.

The V call is TRBV20-1, the J call TRBJ2-3, with 7 bases that match TRBD2. V shed 0 bases, J shed 7 bases, and the junction held 13 bases outside the gene matches. CDR1 is DFQATT and CDR2 is SNEGSKA in the germline V gene (reference sequence). The CDR3 has 16 amino acids. The CDR3 bases are TGCAGTGCTAGAGAGCTGGGACTATTACTCGGAAATACGCAGTATTTT. Its translation: CSARELGLLLGNTQYF.

Only a few counts were recorded for this clonotype. The chain recombines TRBV20-1 with TRBJ1-1, with TRBD1 matching over 7 bases. Germline lookup yields CDR1 DFQATT and CDR2 SNEGSKA (reference sequence). The trim removed 0 bases at V and 9 bases at J, leaving 13 bases unmatched. The CDR3 runs to 15 residues. The CDR3 here is CSARDGTGTVTKAFF. The CDR3 DNA reads as TGCAGTGCTAGAGACGGCACCGGGACAGTTACCAAAGCTTTCTTT.

This clonotype was counted at least ten times. The chain joins TRBV29-1 to TRBJ2-4, with D tentatively TRBD2 (5 bases). Trimming stripped 3 bases from V and 7 bases from J, with 10 bases between. The CDR3 sequence is 12 residues long. The germline V gene encodes CDR1 SQVTM and CDR2 ANQGSEA. The DNA for the CDR3 is TGCAGCGTTGACCGGGGAGACAACATTCAGTACTTC. It yields the protein CSVDRGDNIQYF.

V and J are TRBV12-3 or TRBV12-4 and TRBJ2-3, with a possible D match to TRBD2 (7 bases). This CDR3 has 13 amino acids. V lost 5 bases to trimming and J lost 4 bases, with 10 bases between them. Here the CDR3 reads CASSMGGPDTQYF. DNA of the CDR3: TGTGCCAGCAGTATGGGGGGGCCAGATACGCAGTATTTT.

This chain uses TRBV27 with TRBJ1-2; TRBD1 might be the D (6 bases). The CDR3 consists of 14 residues. The germline V gene has CDR1 MNHEY and CDR2 SMNVEV (reference sequence). Between the trimmed V and J ends, which lost 4 bases and 2 bases, there was a span of 11 bases. The CDR3 DNA reads TGTGCCAGCAGTTCTATAGGGACAAACTATGGCTACACCTTC. Protein product: CASSSIGTNYGYTF.

The chain uses TRBV28 and TRBJ1-1, with 10 bases aligning to TRBD1. CDR3 size: 16 residues. Trimming removed 9 bases from V and 3 bases from J; junction bases left unmatched: 13. Germline-derived CDR1 and CDR2 are MDHEN and SYDVKM. DNA of the CDR3: TGTGCCAGTACCCCAGCGGGACAGGGGCGCTACACTGAAGCTTTCTTT. The encoded protein is CASTPAGQGRYTEAFF. Variable domain in full (rest from reference TRBV28 and TRBJ1-1): DVKVTQSSRYLVKRTGEKVFLECVQDMDHENMFWYRQDPGLGLRLIYFSYDVKMKEKGDIPEGYSVSREKKERFSLILESASTNQTSMYLCASTPAGQGRYTEAFFGQGTRLTVV.

Of note for this clonotype: One junction end does not reproduce the germline sequence, and a read error may be involved. The chain uses TRBV6-2 or TRBV6-3 and TRBJ2-1; D gene uncertain. CDR3 size: 12 residues. The germline CDR1 and CDR2 sequences are MNHEY and SVGEGT. The CDR3 region has the DNA TGCGCCAGCAGTTCGCGTCGCGAGACCCAGTTCTTC. It is translated as CASSSRRETQFF.

A remark on this clonotype: This sequence may be a read error, since a much larger clone differs from it by one base. The chain has TRBV7-2 and TRBJ1-5, with D perhaps matching TRBD1 (6 bases). The CDR3 is 14 amino acids. CDR1 is SGHTA and CDR2 is FQGNSA in the germline V gene. The CDR3 sequence is CAGSFSGDNQPQHF. In nucleotides, the CDR3 is TGTGCCGGCAGCTTTTCAGGGGACAATCAGCCCCAGCATTTT.

The chain is built from TRBV4-1 and TRBJ1-2, with 9 bases matching TRBD1. J gave up 4 bases and V 2 bases, and 14 bases lay outside the gene matches. Germline lookup yields CDR1 MGHRA and CDR2 YSYEKL. The CDR3 totals 18 residues. CDR3 residues: CASSQQYRGQGRGYGYTF. In DNA form, the CDR3 reads TGCGCCAGCAGCCAACAATATCGGGGACAGGGAAGAGGCTATGGCTACACCTTC.

The rearrangement joins TRBV27 to TRBJ2-1; 11 nucleotides align to TRBD2. With V trimmed by 5 bases and J by 0 bases, 12 bases remained unmatched. The CDR3 runs 19 residues. Germline CDR1 MNHEY, CDR2 SMNVEV (reference sequence). Here the CDR3 reads CASSLETSGGSSSYNEQFF. The CDR3 region has the DNA TGTGCCAGCAGTCTAGAAACTAGCGGGGGCTCCAGCTCCTACAATGAGCAGTTCTTC.

V and J are TRBV18 and TRBJ2-3; D is perhaps TRBD2 (5 bases). In germline, CDR1 is KGHSH, CDR2 LQKENI. V gave up 0 bases and J gave up 5 bases, with 6 bases separating them. The CDR3 spans 13 residues. The CDR3 DNA reads TGTGCCAGCTCACCACCCAGCGGAGATACGCAGTATTTT. It yields the protein CASSPPSGDTQYF.

This chain links TRBV6-5 with TRBJ1-3; 8 bases align to TRBD1. Germline CDR1 reads MNHEY; CDR2 reads SVGAGI. V lost 8 bases and J lost 7; bases outside the gene matches: 10. The CDR3 is 14 residues long. The CDR3 here is CASYSQGARNTIYF. CDR3 coding DNA: TGTGCCAGCTATTCTCAGGGGGCGAGGAACACCATATATTTT.

About this clonotype: One base away lies a much larger clone, so this may be a sequencing read error. The conserved final phenylalanine or tryptophan is absent from the CDR3, which likely points to a read error. The V call is TRBV7-3, the J call TRBJ2-6, with D perhaps matching TRBD1 (5 bases). V was pared by 3 bases and J by 0 bases, with 6 bases between. This CDR3 comprises 15 residues. Per the germline V gene, CDR1 is SGHTA and CDR2 is FQGTGA. CDR3 DNA: TGTGCCAGCAGCTTTGGACACTCTGGGGCCAACGTCCTGACTGTC. It specifies CASSFGHSGANVLTV.

About this clonotype itself: One end of the junction fails to match germline, which may point to a read error. This sequence joins TRBV5-5 and TRBJ2-7, with 8 bases matching TRBD1. Germline CDR1 and CDR2: SGHKS and YYEKEE (reference sequence). The CDR3 has 15 amino acids. Here the CDR3 DNA reads TGTGCCAGCAGCTATGGGACAGGAACATCCAACGAGCGGTACTTC. Translated: CASSYGTGTSNERYF. Filled out from reference TRBV5-5 and TRBJ2-7, the complete variable domain reads DAGVTQSPTHLIKTRGQQVTLRCSPISGHKSVSWYQQVLGQGPQFIFQYYEKEERGRGNFPDRFSARQFPNYSSELNVNALLLGDSALYLCASSYGTGTSNERYFGPGTRLTVT.

The chain is built from TRBV7-9 and TRBJ2-5, with 11 bases aligning to TRBD1. CDR1 SEHNR and CDR2 FQNEAQ come from the germline V gene (reference sequence). The CDR3 is 17 amino acids. V dropped 5 bases and J dropped 4; count of bases not matched to a gene: 12. CDR3 loop: CASSPWTGGASSETQYF. In nucleotides, the CDR3 is TGTGCCAGCAGCCCATGGACAGGGGGCGCGTCGTCAGAGACCCAGTACTTC.

The chain couples TRBV2 to TRBJ2-1; TRBD2 is a possible D gene (5 bases). The CDR3 is 13 residues long. Germline CDR1 SNHLY, CDR2 FYNNEI. With 1 base removed from V and 7 bases from J, the gap between germline ends came to 8 bases. CDR3 amino acids: CASSEDGGNEQFF. CDR3 sequence (DNA): TGTGCCAGCAGTGAAGATGGAGGTAATGAGCAGTTCTTC.

This clonotype has only a few counts. The J gene is TRBJ2-5, the V gene TRBV6-2 or TRBV6-3; 9 nucleotides agree with TRBD2. The germline gives CDR1 MNHEY, CDR2 SVGEGT. The V segment lost 6 bases and the J segment 2 bases; nucleotides outside the gene matches: 4. The CDR3 sequence is 14 residues long. The DNA of the CDR3 is TGTGCCAGCAGCCGACTAGCGGAACAAGAGACCCAGTACTTC. Encoded protein: CASSRLAEQETQYF.

This sequence joins TRBV28 and TRBJ1-2; D is unresolved. Trimming stripped 1 base from V and 8 bases from J, with 11 bases between. The CDR3 sequence is 13 residues long. Germline-derived CDR1 and CDR2 are MDHEN and SYDVKM. CDR3 sequence: CASSLFASLGYTF. The DNA of the CDR3 is TGTGCCAGCAGTTTATTTGCGAGCCTGGGCTACACCTTC.

The table lists this clonotype with a few counts. This sequence joins TRBV6-6 and TRBJ1-5; D gene uncertain. Germline V lookup: CDR1 MNHNY, CDR2 SVGAGI (reference sequence). The V end lost 0 bases, the J end lost 10 bases, and 16 bases lay between the germline ends. CDR3 size: 15 residues. CDR3 in amino acids: CASSYSTGSEFPQHF. Written as DNA, the CDR3 is TGTGCCAGCAGTTACTCGACTGGCAGTGAGTTTCCCCAGCATTTT.

This clonotype was counted only a few times. V is TRBV7-3 and J is TRBJ2-3; TRBD2 aligns across 7 bases. Per germline, CDR1 SGHTA and CDR2 FQGTGA. The ends lost 5 bases at V and 0 bases at J; junction bases unmatched: 8. The CDR3 covers 16 residues. CDR3 loop: CASSRSGASSTDTQYF. CDR3 nucleotide sequence: TGTGCCAGCAGCAGGAGCGGGGCTTCTAGCACAGATACGCAGTATTTT. The full variable domain, in which reference TRBV7-3 and TRBJ2-3 provide the parts outside the CDR3, is GAGVSQTPSNKVTEKGKYVELRCDPISGHTALYWYRQSLGQGPEFLIYFQGTGAADDSGLPNDRFFAVRPEGSVSTLKIQRTERGDSAVYLCASSRSGASSTDTQYFGPGTRLTVL.

Concerning this clonotype itself: The junction differs from germline at one of its ends, possibly a read error. The V and J genes are TRBV12-3 or TRBV12-4 and TRBJ1-2, with D possibly being TRBD1 (6 bases). The CDR3 consists of 18 residues. The CDR3 DNA follows: TGTGCCAGCAGTTTTAACCTGGAAGGGGGAAAAAAAAACTATGGTTACACCTTC. This translates into CASSFNLEGGKKNYGYTF.

The V gene is TRBV10-2, the J gene TRBJ2-7, with 7 bases identical to TRBD1. Germline lookup yields CDR1 WSHSY and CDR2 SAAADI. V lost 2 bases and J lost 4; bases outside the gene matches: 11. The CDR3 consists of 16 residues. In DNA, the CDR3 is TGCGCCAGCAGTGAGGGCCCCGGGACAGAGTGGTACGAGCAGTACTTC. As protein: CASSEGPGTEWYEQYF.

This clonotype was seen a few times. The V call is TRBV4-3, the J call TRBJ1-2; 9 bases fit TRBD1. Germline CDR1 reads LGHNA; CDR2 reads YSLEER. This CDR3 contains 18 residues. The V and J ends lost 1 base and 1 base, in that order; junction bases with no gene match: 10. This CDR3 is CASSQGVPGQGINYGYTF. The DNA for the CDR3 is TGCGCCAGCAGCCAAGGTGTCCCGGGACAGGGTATTAACTATGGCTACACCTTC.

This chain joins TRBV6-2 or TRBV6-3 and TRBJ2-1; possible D gene TRBD2, 7 bases. Trimming shortened V by 5 bases and J by 10 bases, and 15 bases separated the two germline ends. The CDR3 is 13 residues long. CDR1 and CDR2 from the germline V gene are MNHEY and SVGEGT. The CDR3 region is CASSTSEGGEQFF. The CDR3 region has the DNA TGTGCCAGCAGTACCAGTGAGGGGGGGGAGCAGTTCTTC.

The chain carries TRBV20-1 and TRBJ1-6; 7 nucleotides line up with TRBD1. The CDR3 covers 13 residues. From germline, CDR1 is DFQATT and CDR2 SNEGSKA (reference sequence). Here the CDR3 DNA reads TGCAGCGCCACGGCAGGGGGTTCCTCCCCCCTCCACTTT. Translated, it gives CSATAGGSSPLHF.

The V call is TRBV4-3, the J call TRBJ1-2; D uncertain. CDR3 length: 16 amino acids. Germline lookup yields CDR1 LGHNA and CDR2 YSLEER. V was shortened by 1 base and J by 1 base, with 13 bases between the two germline ends. CDR3 nucleotide sequence: TGCGCCAGCAGCCAAGTTCCGCTGGGTAGTAACTATGGCTACACCTTC. Its translation: CASSQVPLGSNYGYTF.

The V call is TRBV6-2 or TRBV6-3, the J call TRBJ1-2; TRBD1 might be the D (6 bases). Per germline, CDR1 MNHEY and CDR2 SVGEGT. This CDR3 spans 15 amino acids. V lost 7 bases to trimming and J lost 4 bases, with 19 bases between them. The CDR3 region is CASIDTDQGIYGYTF. CDR3 DNA: TGTGCCAGCATCGATACTGACCAGGGGATCTATGGCTACACCTTC.